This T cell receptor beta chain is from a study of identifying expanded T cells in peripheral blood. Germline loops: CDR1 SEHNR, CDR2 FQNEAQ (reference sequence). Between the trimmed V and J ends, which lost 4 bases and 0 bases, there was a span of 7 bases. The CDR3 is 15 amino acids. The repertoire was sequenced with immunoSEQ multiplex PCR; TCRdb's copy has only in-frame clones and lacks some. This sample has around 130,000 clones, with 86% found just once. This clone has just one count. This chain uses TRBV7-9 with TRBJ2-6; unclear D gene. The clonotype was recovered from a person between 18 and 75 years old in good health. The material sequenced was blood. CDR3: CASSSPSSGANVLTF. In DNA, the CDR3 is TGTGCCAGCAGCTCACCGAGCTCTGGGGCCAACGTCCTGACTTTC.